Listed here is a single T cell receptor (beta chain). The sample comes from a study of response to subunit inactivated influenza vaccine. TCRdb redid the calling of the RT-PCR reads with MiXCR, one entry per CDR3 protein. This sample has roughly 500,000 distinct CDR3 sequences, with approximately 24% found just once. These data were also reused for a study on T cells expressing NK-cell markers. From that report: Template switching by 5'RACE with UMIs generated the TCR beta cDNA. The TCR beta repertoires originated in sorted CD3+CD56+NKG2C+, CD3+CD56+NKG2C- and CD3+CD56-NKG2C+ T cells. Eight donors were sequenced, of whom seven were HCMV-seropositive, while the remaining one was HCMV-seronegative. A few of the donors also had these clonotypes leading their CD3+CD56-NKG2C+ fraction.

The sample consisted of CD4+ T cells sorted from PBMCs, taken 11 to 12 days after vaccination. This clonotype was sampled from a man between 45 and 60 years old who received an inactivated influenza vaccine.

For the CDR3, the DNA is TGTGCCAGTTCGAATAGCGGTACTAGCACAGATACGCAGTATTTT. It yields the protein CASSNSGTSTDTQYF. The V gene is TRBV19, the J gene TRBJ2-3; maybe TRBD2 (6 bases). V was trimmed by 8 bases and J by 0 bases, leaving 15 bases between them. CDR1 and CDR2 from the germline V gene are LNHDA and SQIVND (reference sequence). The CDR3 contains 15 residues.